This T cell receptor (beta chain) was identified in a study of CD4 and CD8 cells across lung adenocarcinoma regions. Localized lung adenocarcinoma, a non-small cell lung cancer, affected the donors. TCRdb fed the PCR reads into MiXCR, producing one record per CDR3 protein. This table holds around 19,000 distinct CDR3 sequences, approximately 50% found once. This TCR was recovered from a female donor with lung adenocarcinoma. The CD4 and CD8 labels of this study may be unreliable. The sample taken for sequencing was CD8+ T cells from the center of a lung tumor.

CDR3 bases: TGTGCCAGCAGTTCCCGGGACAGGGTCTACGAGCAGTACTTC. Residues: CASSSRDRVYEQYF. The rearrangement uses TRBV6-5 and TRBJ2-1; 9 nucleotides agree with TRBD1. The DNA end is a closer match to TRBJ2-7, so the J assignment may be wrong. The germline V gene has CDR1 MNHEY and CDR2 SVGAGI. The CDR3 is 14 residues long.